The present TCR beta chain was sequenced within a study of identical twins. Notes on the study in general: Instead of following the same donors, the conclusions were based on cross-sectional statistical analysis.

This clonotype has at least ten counts. Its antigen is still unknown. The cDNA had a unique molecular identifier and a template-switch universal primer site. TCRdb reprocessed the 5' RACE reads via MiXCR and lists one record per CDR3 protein. The repertoire has 690,000 or so distinct CDR3 sequences, around 5.7% of them found once; the top ten carry roughly 1.6%. Among all donors, each was a healthy Caucasian. V was pared by 0 bases and J by 9 bases, with 6 bases of the junction left unmatched. Germline V gene data show CDR1 as SGHVS and CDR2 as FQNEAQ. CDR3 length equals 16 residues. Sequenced sample: naive T cells sorted from blood. This chain joins TRBV7-8 and TRBJ1-6; 9 bases map to TRBD1. This receptor was obtained from a man in his late teens or twenties in good health. The CDR3 bases are TGTGCCAGCAGCTTAGCGCGGACAGGGGTCAGTTCACCCCTCCACTTT. This translates into CASSLARTGVSSPLHF.